Listed below are T cell receptor beta chains from one sample, sequenced in a study of beta chain features in type 1 diabetes. Some clones are missing from TCRdb's copy, which holds only in-frame ones; the method was immunoSEQ multiplex PCR. In the table there are 900,000 or so clones, 15% to 20% of which are singletons. Input material: naive CD4+ T cells from blood. These receptors originate from a woman under 30 in good health. Each CDR3 is given with its conserved first and last residue. A D gene is named only where the DNA matches it firmly. Clone size appears in some rows only: once, few, many, or a class for an expanded clone.

CDR3nt: TGTGCCATCAGTGAGCCGGGACTACCCACCGGGGAGCTGTTTTTT; CDR3aa: CAISEPGLPTGELFF; j_gene: TRBJ2-2; abundance: NA; v_gene: TRBV10-3; d_gene: TRBD2
CDR3nt: TGTGCCAGCAGTGAATTTGGACTAGCGACTTCTCAGACCCAGTACTTC; CDR3aa: CASSEFGLATSQTQYF; j_gene: TRBJ2-5; abundance: few; v_gene: TRBV25-1; d_gene: TRBD2
CDR3nt: TGCAGCGTTGGGGATGAGGGGACAGTCCTAGATACGCAGTATTTT; CDR3aa: CSVGDEGTVLDTQYF; j_gene: TRBJ2-3; abundance: NA; v_gene: TRBV29-1; d_gene: TRBD1
CDR3nt: TGTGCCACCAGCAGAGATGGAAGGACAGGGGGTTTTTCCTATGGCTACACCTTC; CDR3aa: CATSRDGRTGGFSYGYTF; j_gene: TRBJ1-2; abundance: NA; v_gene: TRBV15; d_gene: TRBD1
CDR3nt: TGTGCCACCAGCAGCCTCAACAGGGGTCGGAGTGAGCAGTTCTTC; CDR3aa: CATSSLNRGRSEQFF; j_gene: TRBJ2-1; abundance: few; v_gene: TRBV15; d_gene: TRBD1
CDR3nt: TGTGCCAGCATCGCCCGGCTAGCGGGAAGCTCTGGGGCCAACGTCCTGACTTTC; CDR3aa: CASIARLAGSSGANVLTF; j_gene: TRBJ2-6; abundance: NA; v_gene: TRBV27; d_gene: TRBD2
CDR3nt: TGTGCCAGCTCACCGCTAGCGGGAGTCGACACCGGGGAGCTGTTTTTT; CDR3aa: CASSPLAGVDTGELFF; j_gene: TRBJ2-2; abundance: once; v_gene: TRBV18; d_gene: TRBD2
CDR3nt: TGCGCCAGCTCTCCTGACCCGAACTCCTACGAGCAGTACTTC; CDR3aa: CASSPDPNSYEQYF; j_gene: TRBJ2-7; abundance: few; v_gene: TRBV10-1; d_gene: NA
CDR3nt: TGTGCCAGCAGCCGGAGACAGGGTAGAGACAATGAGCAGTTCTTC; CDR3aa: CASSRRQGRDNEQFF; j_gene: TRBJ2-1; abundance: many; v_gene: TRBV5-4; d_gene: TRBD1
CDR3nt: TGTGCCAGCAGCTTACGGACTAGCGGGAGCCAATTTAGGTACAATGAGCAGTTCTTC; CDR3aa: CASSLRTSGSQFRYNEQFF; j_gene: TRBJ2-1; abundance: NA; v_gene: TRBV5-6; d_gene: TRBD2
CDR3nt: TGTGCCAGCAGCGGCTGGACAGGTAAATACGAGCAGTACTTC; CDR3aa: CASSGWTGKYEQYF; j_gene: TRBJ2-7; abundance: few; v_gene: TRBV7-2; d_gene: TRBD1
CDR3nt: TGTGCCAGCAGCGATGCCGGGACCCCCTACAATGAGCAGTTCTTC; CDR3aa: CASSDAGTPYNEQFF; j_gene: TRBJ2-1; abundance: NA; v_gene: TRBV5-6; d_gene: NA
CDR3nt: TGTGCCAGCAGCTTAGCGTCAGGGGATCAGCCCCAGCATTTT; CDR3aa: CASSLASGDQPQHF; j_gene: TRBJ1-5; abundance: few; v_gene: TRBV7-9; d_gene: NA
CDR3nt: TGTGCCAGCAGCAATCGCAGGGGTTGGGCTGAAGCTTTCTTT; CDR3aa: CASSNRRGWAEAFF; j_gene: TRBJ1-1; abundance: NA; v_gene: TRBV21-1; d_gene: NA
CDR3nt: TGCAGCGTTGAAACAATGGGACTTTTAAGAACCTACGAGCAGTACTTC; CDR3aa: CSVETMGLLRTYEQYF; j_gene: TRBJ2-7; abundance: NA; v_gene: TRBV29-1; d_gene: NA
CDR3nt: TGCGCCAGCAGCTTGGTGGGCTCCCAAGGGCAGTACTTC; CDR3aa: CASSLVGSQGQYF; j_gene: TRBJ2-5; abundance: NA; v_gene: TRBV5-1; d_gene: NA
CDR3nt: TGTGCCAGCAGTTTTACCAAACGCCTTCGAAACTACGAGCAGTACTTC; CDR3aa: CASSFTKRLRNYEQYF; j_gene: TRBJ2-7; abundance: NA; v_gene: TRBV27; d_gene: NA
CDR3nt: TGTGCCAGCAGCTGGGGGAAGAGAGAGACCCAGTACTTC; CDR3aa: CASSWGKRETQYF; j_gene: TRBJ2-5; abundance: few; v_gene: TRBV7-2; d_gene: NA
CDR3nt: TGTGCCAGCTCACCGGAACTTACCTTTTCCTACGAGCAGTACTTC; CDR3aa: CASSPELTFSYEQYF; j_gene: TRBJ2-7; abundance: few; v_gene: TRBV18; d_gene: NA
CDR3nt: TGTGCCAGCAGCGTGGGTGTGGGGTCTGAAAAACTGTTTTTT; CDR3aa: CASSVGVGSEKLFF; j_gene: TRBJ1-4; abundance: NA; v_gene: TRBV9; d_gene: NA
CDR3nt: TGCGCCAGCAGCTTGGACCAAGTGTACAATGAGCAGTTCTTC; CDR3aa: CASSLDQVYNEQFF; j_gene: TRBJ2-1; abundance: NA; v_gene: TRBV5-1; d_gene: NA
CDR3nt: TGTGCTAGTGGTTTGGAAAGGAACACTGAAGCTTTCTTT; CDR3aa: CASGLERNTEAFF; j_gene: TRBJ1-1; abundance: NA; v_gene: TRBV12-5; d_gene: NA
CDR3nt: TGCGCCAGCAGCCCGGGTAATAGCAACTCCTACAATGAGCAGTTCTTC; CDR3aa: CASSPGNSNSYNEQFF; j_gene: TRBJ2-1; abundance: few; v_gene: TRBV5-1; d_gene: NA
CDR3nt: TGTGCCATCGCAGGGGCTAGCTCCTACAATGAGCAGTTCTTC; CDR3aa: CAIAGASSYNEQFF; j_gene: TRBJ2-1; abundance: NA; v_gene: TRBV10-3; d_gene: NA
CDR3nt: TGTGCCATCAGTGAGTGGGACCTAGGGTACTATGGCTACACCTTC; CDR3aa: CAISEWDLGYYGYTF; j_gene: TRBJ1-2; abundance: NA; v_gene: TRBV10-3; d_gene: NA
CDR3nt: TGTGCCAGCAGTAGGGGGTACGAGCAGTACTTC; CDR3aa: CASSRGYEQYF; j_gene: TRBJ2-7; abundance: NA; v_gene: TRBV28; d_gene: NA
CDR3nt: TGTGCCACCAGCAGAGCAAGAGGCGAGCAGTACTTC; CDR3aa: CATSRARGEQYF; j_gene: TRBJ2-7; abundance: NA; v_gene: TRBV15; d_gene: NA
CDR3nt: TGTGCCAGCAGCCGCGGGGGTTCTACCTACGAGCAGTACTTC; CDR3aa: CASSRGGSTYEQYF; j_gene: TRBJ2-7; abundance: NA; v_gene: TRBV5-4; d_gene: TRBD2
CDR3nt: TGTGCCAGCAGTTACGACAGGATGAACACTGAAGCTTTCTTT; CDR3aa: CASSYDRMNTEAFF; j_gene: TRBJ1-1; abundance: NA; v_gene: TRBV6-5; d_gene: NA